The text below deals with one T cell receptor (beta chain). Antigen: not known. The CDR3 runs 14 residues. V lost 2 bases and J 3 bases, leaving 8 bases between the germline ends. Germline V lookup: CDR1 SGHRS, CDR2 YFSETQ. The data derive from a study of cytomegalovirus exposure and HLA in healthy donors. The PCR was carried out with 60 Vbeta primers and 13 Jbeta primers. Here immunoSEQ multiplex PCR was the method, and the copy in TCRdb shows in-frame clones only, minus some. The data hold fewer than 180,000 clones, with 55% to 75% observed a single time. Study-level points and caveats: Later, an analysis showed that TCR beta chains associated with HLA were more clonally expanded than others that were equally common.

The sequenced sample consisted of PBMCs. The genes are TRBV5-1 and TRBJ1-4; no clear D gene. The source of this sequence is an older woman in good health and CMV-seropositive. CDR3 nucleotide sequence: TGCGCCAGCAGCTTAGATACAGCTAATGAAAAACTGTTTTTT. It yields the protein CASSLDTANEKLFF.